A selection of T cell receptor beta chains follows, all from one sample in a study of PD-L1 blockade in urothelial cancer. Sequencing was performed with immunoSEQ multiplex PCR; in TCRdb, only in-frame clones are kept and a portion is missing. The repertoire consists of under 130,000 clones, with around 85% occurring once and the leading ten covering about 2.2%. This sample comprised PBMCs, obtained around atezolizumab (anti-PD-L1) treatment. These receptors were collected from a man aged 50-60 years with urothelial cancer. CDR3s leave out the opening cysteine and the closing phenylalanine or tryptophan. Clone size appears in some rows only: once, few, many, or a class for an expanded clone.

TRBV6-4	-	TRBJ2-6	ASSATSETGANVLT
TRBV27	-	TRBJ2-7	ASSSLAGAINEQY
TRBV9	-	TRBJ2-1	ASSLTSGRAHEQF
TRBV14	-	TRBJ2-7	ASSPWVSSGRAAEQY
TRBV27	-	TRBJ2-7	ASSSPGGTYEQY
TRBV7-9	once	TRBJ2-1	ASSSRQGYNEQF
TRBV7-9	-	TRBJ2-5	ASSHRTQETQY
TRBV18	-	TRBJ1-4	ASTRVGRGNEKLF
TRBV5-8	-	TRBJ1-6	ASSLEGPSTSGPLH
TRBV30	once	TRBJ2-7	AWSTGTRGAEQY
TRBV7-7	-	TRBJ2-2	ASSSGTGELF
TRBV6-4	-	TRBJ2-3	ASSEGSGTDTQY
TRBV18	-	TRBJ2-5	ASSPGQGQETQY